Below, 3 T cell receptor beta chains from the same sample are listed, as sequenced in a study of blood T cell repertoires in COVID-19. Produced via immunoSEQ multiplex PCR; TCRdb's table is partial and in-frame only. Seen here are about 140,000 clones, 60% to 85% observed once, and the top ten hold less than 2%. Material: peripheral blood. The receptors originated from a woman aged 55-69 years with acute or convalescent COVID-19.

This chain links TRBV7-9 with TRBJ2-5; 8 bases are a match to TRBD1. J gave up 4 bases and V 1 base, and 5 bases lay outside the gene matches. Germline V gene data show CDR1 as SEHNR and CDR2 as FQNEAQ (reference sequence). There are 15 residues in the CDR3. The CDR3 spells CASSLGDTGGETQYF. The CDR3, as DNA: TGTGCCAGCAGCTTAGGGGATACAGGGGGAGAGACCCAGTACTTC.

The chain combines TRBV6-5 with TRBJ2-1; D unclear. CDR1 and CDR2 from the germline V gene are MNHEY and SVGAGI. The CDR3 length is 14 residues. V lost 6 bases to trimming and J lost 0 bases, with 9 bases between them. CDR3 region: CASRVGSSYNEQFF. The DNA for the CDR3 is TGTGCCAGCAGGGTCGGTAGCTCCTACAATGAGCAGTTCTTC.

The DNA for the CDR3 is TGTGCCAGTAGTATCCTCGGACTAGCGGGAGGTCGATACGAGCAGTACTTC. It specifies CASSILGLAGGRYEQYF. The J gene is TRBJ2-7, the V gene TRBV19, with 14 nucleotides matching TRBD2. CDR3 length equals 17 residues. The V segment lost 3 bases and the J segment 4 bases; nucleotides outside the gene matches: 8. The V gene's germline CDR1 is LNHDA and CDR2 SQIVND (reference sequence).